The rows below give T cell receptor beta chains drawn from one sample of a study of identical twins. TCRdb used MiXCR to reprocess the 5' RACE reads, holding one entry per CDR3 protein. Of hundreds of thousands of distinct CDR3 sequences in the sample, 8.6% were seen once. Another study also made use of these data, one on yellow fever vaccine responses in identical twins.

Sample: PBMCs. Every receptor here comes from a woman under 30 in good health. CDR3s include the opening cysteine and the closing phenylalanine or tryptophan. Each record gives: clone size, V gene, J gene, D gene, CDR3 DNA, CDR3 protein. A D gene is named only where the DNA matches it firmly. Expanded clones get a size class; other rows say once, few or many, or leave the size out.

clone_size: few; v_call: TRBV20-1; j_call: TRBJ1-4; d_call: -; cdr3_nt: TGCAGTGCTAGTCTCGACAGGAGACTAGCAACTAATGAAAAACTGTTTTTT; cdr3_aa: CSASLDRRLATNEKLFF
clone_size: few; v_call: TRBV6-1; j_call: TRBJ1-1; d_call: -; cdr3_nt: TGTGCCAGCAGTGAGCAAATCCTGAACACTGAAGCTTTCTTT; cdr3_aa: CASSEQILNTEAFF
clone_size: few; v_call: TRBV10-3; j_call: TRBJ2-3; d_call: TRBD1; cdr3_nt: TGTGCCATCAGTGATCAGGGGGTGGAGGATACGCAGTATTTT; cdr3_aa: CAISDQGVEDTQYF
clone_size: -; v_call: TRBV20-1; j_call: TRBJ2-5; d_call: -; cdr3_nt: TGCAGTGCTAGAGAAGTTGGTAGGGAGACCCAGTACTTC; cdr3_aa: CSAREVGRETQYF
clone_size: -; v_call: TRBV11-3; j_call: TRBJ2-5; d_call: -; cdr3_nt: TGTGCCAGCAGCCCAGGCGGTCGGGGGACCCAAGAGACCCAGTACTTC; cdr3_aa: CASSPGGRGTQETQYF
clone_size: many; v_call: TRBV7-3; j_call: TRBJ2-7; d_call: -; cdr3_nt: TGTGCCAGCAGCTTAAGGGTAGGGGCCCACTACGAGCAGTACTTC; cdr3_aa: CASSLRVGAHYEQYF
clone_size: many; v_call: TRBV29-1; j_call: TRBJ2-3; d_call: TRBD1; cdr3_nt: TGCAGCGTTGAAATGGGACAGGGAGCAGATACGCAGTATTTT; cdr3_aa: CSVEMGQGADTQYF
clone_size: -; v_call: TRBV7-2; j_call: TRBJ2-3; d_call: -; cdr3_nt: TGTGCCAGCAGCCTGACGGTTATACCGAATACGCAGTATTTT; cdr3_aa: CASSLTVIPNTQYF
clone_size: -; v_call: TRBV29-1; j_call: TRBJ1-2; d_call: -; cdr3_nt: TGCAGCGTTGCCCTGGGACTCACCCCAAAGAAATTCTATGGCTACACCTTC; cdr3_aa: CSVALGLTPKKFYGYTF
clone_size: few; v_call: TRBV6-5; j_call: TRBJ2-2; d_call: -; cdr3_nt: TGTGCCAGCAGTTACTCGTCGGGGGCGGGCACCGGGGAGCTGTTTTTT; cdr3_aa: CASSYSSGAGTGELFF
clone_size: few; v_call: TRBV20-1; j_call: TRBJ2-7; d_call: TRBD2; cdr3_nt: TGCAGTGCCGCGACTAGCGGGAGTAACTACGAGCAGTACTTC; cdr3_aa: CSAATSGSNYEQYF
clone_size: -; v_call: TRBV3-1; j_call: TRBJ2-1; d_call: TRBD2; cdr3_nt: TGTGCCAGCAGCCGACCCGGGACTAGTGATGAGCAGTTCTTC; cdr3_aa: CASSRPGTSDEQFF
clone_size: -; v_call: TRBV5-1; j_call: TRBJ2-1; d_call: TRBD1; cdr3_nt: TGCGCCAGCAGCTTGGGGATCTATAGACAGGGCGGCAATGAGCAGTTCTTC; cdr3_aa: CASSLGIYRQGGNEQFF
clone_size: few; v_call: TRBV12-3/TRBV12-4; j_call: TRBJ2-7; d_call: TRBD1; cdr3_nt: TGTGCCAGCAGTTCGGCGACAGGGGTTTCCGAGCAGTACTTC; cdr3_aa: CASSSATGVSEQYF
clone_size: many; v_call: TRBV9; j_call: TRBJ1-3; d_call: -; cdr3_nt: TGTGCCAGCAGCTTTGGACACCTCGGAAACACCATATATTTT; cdr3_aa: CASSFGHLGNTIYF
clone_size: few; v_call: TRBV5-1; j_call: TRBJ2-6; d_call: -; cdr3_nt: TGCGCCAGCAGCTTGGGAGGGTTCTCTGGGGCCAACGTCCTGACTTTC; cdr3_aa: CASSLGGFSGANVLTF
clone_size: many; v_call: TRBV29-1; j_call: TRBJ1-2; d_call: TRBD1; cdr3_nt: TGCAGCGTTGAACCCAGGGGGTATGGCTACACCTTC; cdr3_aa: CSVEPRGYGYTF
clone_size: few; v_call: TRBV10-2; j_call: TRBJ1-1; d_call: -; cdr3_nt: TGCGCCAGCAGTGAGAGTTGGACACCGAACACTGAAGCTTTCTTT; cdr3_aa: CASSESWTPNTEAFF
clone_size: -; v_call: TRBV7-8; j_call: TRBJ2-1; d_call: -; cdr3_nt: TGTGCCAGCGGAGACAGTACATATGAGCAGTTCTTC; cdr3_aa: CASGDSTYEQFF
clone_size: once; v_call: TRBV7-2; j_call: TRBJ2-3; d_call: -; cdr3_nt: TGTGCCAGCAGCTTAGTGAGTGTTACAGATACGCAGTATTTT; cdr3_aa: CASSLVSVTDTQYF
clone_size: -; v_call: TRBV27; j_call: TRBJ2-1; d_call: -; cdr3_nt: TGTGCCAGCAGTTTGTCCAGGGACAATGAGCAGTTCTTC; cdr3_aa: CASSLSRDNEQFF
clone_size: -; v_call: TRBV20-1; j_call: TRBJ1-2; d_call: -; cdr3_nt: TGCAGTGCTAGCCCCGCAGGGGCAGACTATGGCTACACCTTC; cdr3_aa: CSASPAGADYGYTF
clone_size: many; v_call: TRBV29-1; j_call: TRBJ2-3; d_call: TRBD1; cdr3_nt: TGCAGCGTGCGAGAAGGGACAGCAAACACAGATACGCAGTATTTT; cdr3_aa: CSVREGTANTDTQYF
clone_size: few; v_call: TRBV28; j_call: TRBJ2-5; d_call: TRBD2; cdr3_nt: TGTGCCAGCAGTTTAGGGGGGGGAGAGGTCCAGTACTTC; cdr3_aa: CASSLGGGEVQYF
clone_size: few; v_call: TRBV29-1; j_call: TRBJ2-7; d_call: -; cdr3_nt: TGCAGCGTTGATGGGGAGGGGGTCTACGAGCAGTACTTC; cdr3_aa: CSVDGEGVYEQYF
clone_size: few; v_call: TRBV29-1; j_call: TRBJ2-7; d_call: TRBD2; cdr3_nt: TGCAGCGTTGACCTAGGGGCGGGGGGCCCTACGAAGCAGTACTTC; cdr3_aa: CSVDLGAGGPTKQYF
clone_size: many; v_call: TRBV10-3; j_call: TRBJ1-2; d_call: TRBD1; cdr3_nt: TGTGCCATCAGTGACTGGACAGGTGGGGACGCGGGCAACTATGGCTACACCTTC; cdr3_aa: CAISDWTGGDAGNYGYTF
clone_size: many; v_call: TRBV20-1; j_call: TRBJ1-2; d_call: TRBD1; cdr3_nt: TGCAGTGCTAGCCCGCTTACAGGGGAGGTCCTCTATGGCTACACCTTC; cdr3_aa: CSASPLTGEVLYGYTF
clone_size: few; v_call: TRBV6-2/TRBV6-3; j_call: TRBJ2-6; d_call: -; cdr3_nt: TGTGCCAGCAGCGACGGAATCTCTGGGGCCAACGTCCTGACTTTC; cdr3_aa: CASSDGISGANVLTF
clone_size: many; v_call: TRBV7-9; j_call: TRBJ2-7; d_call: -; cdr3_nt: TGTGCCAGCAGCCCCTCTATCACCTCCTCCTACGAGCAGTACTTC; cdr3_aa: CASSPSITSSYEQYF
clone_size: few; v_call: TRBV14; j_call: TRBJ2-2; d_call: TRBD1; cdr3_nt: TGTGCCAGCAGCTCCCGACAGGGGAACACCGGGGAGCTGTTTTTT; cdr3_aa: CASSSRQGNTGELFF